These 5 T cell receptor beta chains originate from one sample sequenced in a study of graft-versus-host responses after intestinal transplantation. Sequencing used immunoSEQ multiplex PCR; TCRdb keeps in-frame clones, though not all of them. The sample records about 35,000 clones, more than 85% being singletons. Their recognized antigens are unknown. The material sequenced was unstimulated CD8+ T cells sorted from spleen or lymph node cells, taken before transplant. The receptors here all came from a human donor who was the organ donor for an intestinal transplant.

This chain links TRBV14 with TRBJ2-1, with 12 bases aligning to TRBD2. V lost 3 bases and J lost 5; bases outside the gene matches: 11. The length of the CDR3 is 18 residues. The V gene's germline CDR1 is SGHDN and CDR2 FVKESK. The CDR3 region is CASSQRLAGDVENNEQFF. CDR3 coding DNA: TGTGCCAGCAGCCAGCGACTAGCGGGAGATGTGGAGAACAATGAGCAGTTCTTC.

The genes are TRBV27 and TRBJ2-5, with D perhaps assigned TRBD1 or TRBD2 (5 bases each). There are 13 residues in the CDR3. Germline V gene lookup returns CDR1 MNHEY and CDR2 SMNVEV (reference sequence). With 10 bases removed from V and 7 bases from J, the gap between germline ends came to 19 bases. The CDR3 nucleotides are TGTGCCACAAGCTGGGGGAATACCGGGACCCAGTACTTC. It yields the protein CATSWGNTGTQYF.

CDR3: CASSLPSVSYEQYF. The CDR3 DNA reads as TGTGCCAGCAGCCTCCCTAGCGTCTCCTACGAGCAGTACTTC. V is TRBV7-9 and J is TRBJ2-7, with D perhaps matching TRBD2 (6 bases). The CDR3 extends over 14 amino acids. The V gene's germline CDR1 is SEHNR and CDR2 FQNEAQ (reference sequence). Trimming pared 5 bases from V and 0 bases from J, leaving 11 bases between.

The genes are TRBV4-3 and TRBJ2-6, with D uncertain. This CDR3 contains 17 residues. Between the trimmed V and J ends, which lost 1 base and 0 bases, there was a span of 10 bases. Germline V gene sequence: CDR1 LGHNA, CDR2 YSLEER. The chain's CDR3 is CASSQASWDSGANVLTF. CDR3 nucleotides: TGCGCCAGCAGCCAAGCGTCATGGGACTCTGGGGCCAACGTCCTGACTTTC.

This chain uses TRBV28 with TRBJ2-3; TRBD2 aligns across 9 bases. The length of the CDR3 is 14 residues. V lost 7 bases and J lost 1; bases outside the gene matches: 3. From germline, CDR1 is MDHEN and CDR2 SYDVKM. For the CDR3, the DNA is TGTGCCAGCACACTAGCGGGTCGCACAGATACGCAGTATTTT. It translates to CASTLAGRTDTQYF.